This TCR beta chain was captured by sequencing in a study of T cell changes during pregnancy in multiple sclerosis. In its sample, this clone was seen a few times. The CDR3 loop spans 15 amino acids. With V trimmed by 7 bases and J by 4 bases, 12 bases remained unmatched. Germline-derived CDR1 and CDR2 are LNHDA and SQIVND (reference sequence). TCRdb's table, derived via immunoSEQ multiplex PCR, lists solely in-frame clones and lacks some. The sample has 100,000 or so clones; more than 90% are singletons. This sequence joins TRBV19 and TRBJ1-1, with TRBD1 matching over 7 bases. The origin of this receptor is a female donor with multiple sclerosis, enrolled in a pregnancy study. Sequenced here: peripheral blood, sampled in the second trimester of pregnancy. DNA for the CDR3: TGTGCCAGTAAATCTGAAGACAGGGTTTTCACTGAAGCTTTCTTT. This encodes CASKSEDRVFTEAFF.